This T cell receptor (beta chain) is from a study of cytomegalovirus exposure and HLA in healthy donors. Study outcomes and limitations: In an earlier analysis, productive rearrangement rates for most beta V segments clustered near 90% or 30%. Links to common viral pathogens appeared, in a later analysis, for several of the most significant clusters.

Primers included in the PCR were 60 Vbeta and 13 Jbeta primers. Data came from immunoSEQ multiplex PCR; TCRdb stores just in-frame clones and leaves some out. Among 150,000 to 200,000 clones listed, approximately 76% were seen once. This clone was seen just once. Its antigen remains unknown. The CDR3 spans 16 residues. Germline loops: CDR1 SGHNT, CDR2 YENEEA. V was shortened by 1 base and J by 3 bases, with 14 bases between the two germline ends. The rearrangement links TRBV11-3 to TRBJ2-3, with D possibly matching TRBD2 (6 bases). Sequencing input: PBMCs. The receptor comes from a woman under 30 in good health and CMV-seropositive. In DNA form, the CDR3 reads TGTGCCAGCAGCTTAGTAGCGGAGGCCCGGACAGATACGCAGTATTTT. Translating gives CASSLVAEARTDTQYF.